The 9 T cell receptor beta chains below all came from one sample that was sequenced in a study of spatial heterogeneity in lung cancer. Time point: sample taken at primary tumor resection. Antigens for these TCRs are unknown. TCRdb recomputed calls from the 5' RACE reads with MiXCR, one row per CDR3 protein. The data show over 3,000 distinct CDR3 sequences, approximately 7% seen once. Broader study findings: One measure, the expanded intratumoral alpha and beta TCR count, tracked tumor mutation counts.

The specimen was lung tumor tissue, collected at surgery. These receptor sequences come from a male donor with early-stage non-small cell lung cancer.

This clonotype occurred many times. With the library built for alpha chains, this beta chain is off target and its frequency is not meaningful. CDR3 DNA: TGTGCCAGTAGTATGGGGTACGAGCAGTACTTC. Amino acid sequence: CASSMGYEQYF. The chain is built from TRBV19 and TRBJ2-7, with D unclear. V lost 3 bases, J lost 4 bases, and 4 bases lay in between. In germline, CDR1 is LNHDA, CDR2 SQIVND (reference sequence). This CDR3 contains 11 residues.

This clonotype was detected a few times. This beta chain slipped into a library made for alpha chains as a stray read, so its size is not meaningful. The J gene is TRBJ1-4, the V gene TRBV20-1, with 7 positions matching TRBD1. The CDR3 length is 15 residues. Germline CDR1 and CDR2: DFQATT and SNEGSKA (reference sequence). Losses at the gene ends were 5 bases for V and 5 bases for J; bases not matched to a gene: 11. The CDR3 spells CSAQGGTEENEKLFF. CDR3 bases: TGCAGTGCTCAAGGGGGGACAGAAGAAAATGAAAAACTGTTTTTT.

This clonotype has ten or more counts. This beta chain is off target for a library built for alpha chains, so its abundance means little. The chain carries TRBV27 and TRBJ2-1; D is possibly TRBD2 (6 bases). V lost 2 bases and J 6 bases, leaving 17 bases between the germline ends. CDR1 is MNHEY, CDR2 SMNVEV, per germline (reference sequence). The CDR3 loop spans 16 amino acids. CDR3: CASSLTVGGGGNEQFF. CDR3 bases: TGTGCCAGCAGTTTAACGGTGGGGGGTGGGGGCAATGAGCAGTTCTTC.

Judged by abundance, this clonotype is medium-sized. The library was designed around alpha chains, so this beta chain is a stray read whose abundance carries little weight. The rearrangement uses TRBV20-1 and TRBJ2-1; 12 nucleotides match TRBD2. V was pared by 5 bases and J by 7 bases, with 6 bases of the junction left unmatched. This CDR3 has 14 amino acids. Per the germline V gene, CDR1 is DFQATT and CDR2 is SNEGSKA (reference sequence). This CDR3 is CSAPTSGSGNEQFF. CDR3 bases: TGCAGTGCTCCGACTAGCGGGAGTGGGAATGAGCAGTTCTTC.

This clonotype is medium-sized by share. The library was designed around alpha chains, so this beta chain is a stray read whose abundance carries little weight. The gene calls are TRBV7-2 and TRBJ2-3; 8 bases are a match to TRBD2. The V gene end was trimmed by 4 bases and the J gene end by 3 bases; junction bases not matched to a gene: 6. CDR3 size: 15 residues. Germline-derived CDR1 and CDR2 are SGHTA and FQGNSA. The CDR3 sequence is CASSSQSGSTDTQYF. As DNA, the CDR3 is TGTGCCAGCAGCTCTCAAAGCGGGAGTACAGATACGCAGTATTTT. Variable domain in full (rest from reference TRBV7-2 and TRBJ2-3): GAGVSQSPSNKVTEKGKDVELRCDPISGHTALYWYRQSLGQGLEFLIYFQGNSAPDKSGLPSDRFSAERTGGSVSTLTIQRTQQEDSAVYLCASSSQSGSTDTQYFGPGTRLTVL.

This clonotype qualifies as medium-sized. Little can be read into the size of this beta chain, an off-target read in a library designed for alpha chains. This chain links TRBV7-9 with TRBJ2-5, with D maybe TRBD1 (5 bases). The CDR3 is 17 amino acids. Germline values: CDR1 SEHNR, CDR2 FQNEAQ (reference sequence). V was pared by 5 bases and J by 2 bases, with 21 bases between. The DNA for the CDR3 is TGTGCCAGCAGCACCCGACAGCAGGGAATCCTACAAGAGACCCAGTACTTC. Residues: CASSTRQQGILQETQYF. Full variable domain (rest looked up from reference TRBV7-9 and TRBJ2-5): DTGVSQNPRHKITKRGQNVTFRCDPISEHNRLYWYRQTLGQGPEFLTYFQNEAQLEKSRLLSDRFSAERPKGSFSTLEIQRTEQGDSAMYLCASSTRQQGILQETQYFGPGTRLLVL.

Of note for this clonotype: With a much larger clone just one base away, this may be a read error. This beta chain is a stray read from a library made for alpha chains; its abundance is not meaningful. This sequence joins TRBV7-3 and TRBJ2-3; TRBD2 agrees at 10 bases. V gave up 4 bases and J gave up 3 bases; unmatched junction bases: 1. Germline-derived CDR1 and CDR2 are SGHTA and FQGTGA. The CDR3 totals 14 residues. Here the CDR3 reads CASSSGLATDTQYF. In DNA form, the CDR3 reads TGTGCCAGCAGCTCGGGACTAGCGACAGATACGCAGTATTTT. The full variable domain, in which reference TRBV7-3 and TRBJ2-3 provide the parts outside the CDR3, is GAGVSQTPSNKVTEKGKYVELRCDPISGHTALYWYRQSLGQGPEFLIYFQGTGAADDSGLPNDRFFAVRPEGSVSTLKIQRTERGDSAVYLCASSSGLATDTQYFGPGTRLTVL.

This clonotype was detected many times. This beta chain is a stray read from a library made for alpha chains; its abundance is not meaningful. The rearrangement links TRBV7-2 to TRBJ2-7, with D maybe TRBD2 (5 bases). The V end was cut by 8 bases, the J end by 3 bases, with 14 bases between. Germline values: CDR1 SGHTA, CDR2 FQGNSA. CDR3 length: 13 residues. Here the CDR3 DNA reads TGTGCCAGCCAGGCGGGCCCGAACTACGAGCAGTACGTC. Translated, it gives CASQAGPNYEQYV.

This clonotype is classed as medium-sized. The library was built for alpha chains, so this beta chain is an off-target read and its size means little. DNA for the CDR3: TGTGCCAGCAGGGGGGTTCAGGCAATCACAGATACGCAGTATTTT. This codes for CASRGVQAITDTQYF. The chain is built from TRBV7-8 and TRBJ2-3, with D tentatively TRBD1 or TRBD2 (5 bases each). Germline CDR1 reads SGHVS; CDR2 reads FQNEAQ. V dropped 6 bases and J dropped 2 bases, with 15 bases sitting between them. The CDR3 has 15 amino acids.